This entry features one T cell receptor beta chain sequence. Its antigen is not known. The CDR3 has 17 amino acids. Germline V gene lookup returns CDR1 SEHNR and CDR2 FQNEAQ (reference sequence). V trimming: 2 bases; J trimming: 0 bases; junction bases outside the gene matches: 7. These data originate in a study of T cells in Graves' hyperthyroidism and ophthalmopathy. Study results and limitations: Most thyroid clonotypes that were expanded above 0.001 also turned up in blood.

TCR beta CDR3 regions were amplified from RNA transcripts. When the TCR CDR3 underwent first-round RT-PCR, the HTBI primer set was used. TCRdb re-called the multiplex PCR reads through MiXCR, storing one row per CDR3 protein. Seen here are some 620,000 distinct CDR3 sequences, under 20% observed once, and the top ten hold 3.8%. The study excluded patients with uncontrolled infection, other autoimmune disease, pregnancy or lactation. This sequence was found in a woman aged 25 to 39 with Graves' hyperthyroidism. The chain is built from TRBV7-9 and TRBJ2-1; 7 nucleotides match TRBD2. Sequencing was carried out using blood. CDR3 sequence: CASSLRASGSSYNEQFF. CDR3 nucleotides: TGTGCCAGCAGCTTACGAGCTAGCGGTAGCTCCTACAATGAGCAGTTCTTC.